Listed below are T cell receptor beta chains from one sample, sequenced in a study of human T cells and chemical hapten exposure. TCRdb re-analysed the RACE reads in MiXCR, keeping a single row per CDR3 protein. The data contain fewer than 150,000 distinct CDR3 sequences, 12% to 15% of them singletons. Sample: whole blood, taken in connection with sensitization to the hapten diphenylcyclopropenone (DPC). The receptors come from a man younger than 35 with alopecia areata. Some clones in this sample may be carry-over from other donors' samples. CDR3s include the opening cysteine and the closing phenylalanine or tryptophan. D genes are given only for firm matches. Where a row states a size, it is once, few, many or the class of an expanded clone; other rows omit it.

NA	TRBV12-3/TRBV12-4	NA	TRBJ1-1	TGTGCCAGCAGGCTCCTTCCTCAGAACACTGAAGCTTTCTTT	CASRLLPQNTEAFF
NA	TRBV20-1	NA	TRBJ2-7	TGCAGTGCTAGCGCGTCCTACGAGCAGTACTTC	CSASASYEQYF
NA	TRBV4-3	NA	TRBJ1-1	TGCGCCAGCAGCCAAGTTAAGGGGAACACTGAAGCTTTCTTT	CASSQVKGNTEAFF
NA	TRBV7-6	TRBD1	TRBJ1-1	TGTGCCAGCAGCTTAGTAGTGGGGGACAGTATCACTGAAGCTTTCTTT	CASSLVVGDSITEAFF
NA	TRBV11-1	NA	TRBJ2-5	TGTGCCAGCAGCTTCAATCAAGAGACCCAGTACTTC	CASSFNQETQYF
few	TRBV3-1	NA	TRBJ2-1	TGTGCCAGCAGCCCCGAAGATAATGAGCAGTTCTTC	CASSPEDNEQFF
few	TRBV29-1	NA	TRBJ2-1	TGCAGCGTTGCACAGGGCTCCGAGCAGTTCTTC	CSVAQGSEQFF
few	TRBV20-1	NA	TRBJ1-1	TGCAGTGCTTCTAAGGCGAGCACTGAAGCTTTCTTT	CSASKASTEAFF
NA	TRBV5-4	NA	TRBJ1-2	TGTGCCAGCAGCTTCAGGGCGCACTATGGCTACACCTTC	CASSFRAHYGYTF
few	TRBV6-2/TRBV6-3	NA	TRBJ2-5	TGTGCCAGCAGTTACACCACCCAAGAGACCCAGTACTTC	CASSYTTQETQYF
many	TRBV4-1	NA	TRBJ1-5	TGCGCCAGCAGCCAAGTTCCGGCAGGGGATCAGCCCCAGCATTTT	CASSQVPAGDQPQHF
few	TRBV4-3	NA	TRBJ1-6	TGCGCCAGCAGCCAAGCAGGGGTGGGTTCACCCCTCCACTTT	CASSQAGVGSPLHF
NA	TRBV6-2/TRBV6-3	TRBD1	TRBJ2-7	TGTGCCAGCACCTCGTTCCTGATACGACAGGGACGATACGAGCAGTACTTC	CASTSFLIRQGRYEQYF
NA	TRBV12-3/TRBV12-4	TRBD2	TRBJ2-7	TGTGCCAGCAGTTTACTAGCGGGGAGCTCCTACGAGCAGTACTTC	CASSLLAGSSYEQYF
few	TRBV7-9	NA	TRBJ2-5	TGTGCCAGCATCCCCCCCGGGGGGCATCTGGAGACCCAGTACTTC	CASIPPGGHLETQYF
NA	TRBV24-1	NA	TRBJ2-2	TGTGCCACCAGGGCTGGCCGGAAAAGGAACACCGGGGAGCTGTTTTTT	CATRAGRKRNTGELFF
few	TRBV29-1	TRBD1	TRBJ1-1	TGCAGCGCGTCCCGGGACAGGGGGCAGCTGTTCTTT	CSASRDRGQLFF
few	TRBV19	NA	TRBJ1-5	TGTGCCAGTAGTCTCCCCCGGGGTCAGCCCCAGCATTTT	CASSLPRGQPQHF
NA	TRBV3-1	TRBD1	TRBJ1-4	TGTGCCAGCAGCCACGAGGGACAGGGGGAAAAACTGTTTTTT	CASSHEGQGEKLFF
NA	TRBV11-2	NA	TRBJ2-1	TGTGCCAGCAGCCGAAGCGGGTACAATGAGCAGTTCTTC	CASSRSGYNEQFF
NA	TRBV6-5	NA	TRBJ2-2	TGTGCCAGCAGTTATAGAACTGAGACCGGGGAGCTGTTTTTT	CASSYRTETGELFF
few	TRBV29-1	TRBD2	TRBJ2-7	TGCAGCGGGAGACTAGCGGGGGGCTACGAGCAGTACTTC	CSGRLAGGYEQYF
few	TRBV4-3	NA	TRBJ1-2	TGCGCCAGCAGAGACACTGGCGGCTACACCTTC	CASRDTGGYTF
few	TRBV12-3/TRBV12-4	NA	TRBJ1-4	TGTGCCAGCAGTTTTGGCGCGGGGGCGGGGGAAAAACTGTTTTTT	CASSFGAGAGEKLFF
NA	TRBV11-2	NA	TRBJ2-5	TGTGCCAGCAGCGTAAGAGGAGTGAAAGAGACCCAGTACTTC	CASSVRGVKETQYF
NA	TRBV12-3/TRBV12-4	NA	TRBJ1-1	TGTGCCAGCAGTTTGAGGCACAGCTGGAACACTGAAGCTTTCTTT	CASSLRHSWNTEAFF
NA	TRBV19	NA	TRBJ2-1	TGTGCCAGTAGTCTAGGAGGGAGCAGCTCCTACAATGAGCAGTTCTTC	CASSLGGSSSYNEQFF